A few counts support the clone carrying this TCR beta chain. Its antigen is undetermined. Deletions cut 6 bases from V and 0 bases from J, with 14 bases between. The germline CDR1 and CDR2 sequences are LNHDA and SQIVND (reference sequence). This CDR3 comprises 16 residues. TCRdb used MiXCR to reprocess the reads, holding one entry per CDR3 protein. The sample lists 680,000 or so distinct CDR3 sequences; approximately 40% were seen once. This entry belongs to a study of T cell repertoires in cytomegalovirus infection. The wider study: The public TCR beta signatures pointed to both CMV infection and matching HLA type.

Notes on the study in general: Cumulative public TCR beta family frequency identified carriers of CMV plus the relevant HLA.

V is TRBV19 and J is TRBJ1-4; a weak D match, TRBD1 (6 bases). The receptor's source is a human donor in good health (CMV status not recorded). Some clones in this sample may be carry-over from other donors' samples. The specimen was PBMCs. The CDR3 bases are TGTGCCAGTAGGCACCAGGGGTCCTCAACTAATGAAAAACTGTTTTTT. It specifies CASRHQGSSTNEKLFF.